A single sample is the source of the 2 T cell receptor beta chains below, sequenced in a study of tumour-infiltrating T cells in Burkitt lymphoma. Using immunoSEQ multiplex PCR, the repertoire was profiled, and TCRdb retains in-frame clones only, with some absent. The top ten clones hold more than 8% of a sample with some 150 clones, nearly 98% of them seen once. The sample was tumor tissue. The source is a human donor with Burkitt lymphoma.

V is TRBV9 and J is TRBJ2-7, with 9 bases aligning to TRBD1. The CDR3 consists of 14 residues. With V trimmed by 0 bases and J by 3 bases, 1 base remained unmatched. Germline V gives CDR1 SGDLS, CDR2 YYNGEE. The CDR3 DNA reads TGTGCCAGCAGCGTAGGGACAGGGGACTACGAGCAGTACTTC. Protein sequence: CASSVGTGDYEQYF.

This chain uses TRBV1 with TRBJ1-2. TRBV1 is a recognized pseudogene. There are 16 residues in the CDR3. CDR3: CTSSEKCLRKTYGYTF. Written as DNA, the CDR3 is TGCACCAGCAGTGAAAAATGTTTGCGAAAGACCTATGGCTACACCTTC.